The rows below give T cell receptor beta chains drawn from one sample of a study of T cell changes during pregnancy in multiple sclerosis. Method: immunoSEQ multiplex PCR; TCRdb's copy keeps in-frame clones and lacks some. The table has about 51,000 clones, roughly 93% seen once. Sequencing used peripheral blood, obtained in the second trimester of pregnancy. These receptors were collected from a female donor with multiple sclerosis, enrolled in a pregnancy study. The CDR3 runs from the conserved cysteine through the conserved F or W.

TRBV19,TRBJ1-5,CASSIWDNQPQHF
TRBV4-3,TRBJ1-5,CASSQALGQPQHF
TRBV27,TRBJ2-5,CASSFRATQETQYF
TRBV6-5,TRBJ2-1,CASSYSTASREQFF
TRBV9,TRBJ2-5,CASSVGGRGVRETQYF
TRBV19,TRBJ1-2,CASSEGSGGDGYTF
TRBV5-5,TRBJ2-1,CASTLSGWGDNEQFF
TRBV7-9,TRBJ1-2,CASSQEGPSTNYGYTF
TRBV4-2,TRBJ2-1,CASSQDLESNEQFF
TRBV4-3,TRBJ2-2,CASSALRGLAGVSNTGELFF
TRBV7-2,TRBJ2-3,CASSFTLQGSTDTQYF
TRBV2,TRBJ2-5,CASSESSGGAHQYF
TRBV11-3,TRBJ2-7,CASSPREAPLREQYF
TRBV27,TRBJ2-1,CASSLSAEGEQFF
TRBV11-2,TRBJ2-7,CASRGGQGFYEQYF